This passage covers 7 T cell receptor beta chains from one sample sequenced in a study of shared clonotypes between healthy human individuals. Naive CD8 cells comprised CD45RO-negative, CCR7-positively selected cells, excluding terminally differentiated effector memory CD45RA+ cells. Generated by immunoSEQ multiplex PCR, the TCRdb table keeps only in-frame clones and is missing some. The profile shows over 800,000 clones, approximately 92% of them singletons. The sample comprised naive CD8+ T cells sorted from blood. The receptors here all came from a man aged 25 to 45 in good health.

V is TRBV5-1 and J is TRBJ2-1; TRBD1 matches 8 bases. The V and J ends lost 4 bases and 5 bases, in that order; junction bases with no gene match: 20. The CDR3 contains 19 residues. CDR1 is SGHRS and CDR2 is YFSETQ in the germline V gene. The CDR3 here is CASSPWGSLGQAKHNEQFF. The DNA for the CDR3 is TGCGCCAGCAGCCCTTGGGGGAGCCTGGGACAGGCTAAACACAATGAGCAGTTCTTC.

The rearrangement uses TRBV28 and TRBJ1-5; no clear D. Germline CDR1 and CDR2: MDHEN and SYDVKM. V lost 4 bases and J lost 0, with 19 bases in between. The CDR3 loop spans 18 amino acids. The CDR3 reads CASSSLDLWRNSNQPQHF. In nucleotides, the CDR3 is TGTGCCAGCAGTTCTCTAGATTTGTGGAGGAATAGCAATCAGCCCCAGCATTTT.

The chain links TRBV5-4 to TRBJ2-1, with D perhaps TRBD2 (5 bases). The V end was cut by 3 bases, the J end by 10 bases, with 11 bases between. The CDR3 is made up of 12 amino acids. CDR1 is SGHNT and CDR2 is YYREEE in the germline V gene (reference sequence). The CDR3 here is CASSSERREQFF. The DNA of the CDR3 is TGTGCCAGCAGCTCGGAGCGGAGAGAGCAGTTCTTC.

CDR3: CASSLDATGDGELFF. The CDR3 DNA reads TGCGCCAGCAGCTTGGATGCGACAGGGGACGGGGAGCTGTTTTTT. The chain has TRBV5-1 and TRBJ2-2; TRBD1 matches at 8 bases. CDR1 is SGHRS, CDR2 YFSETQ, per germline. Trimming removed 0 bases from V and 7 bases from J; junction bases left unmatched: 5. This CDR3 spans 15 amino acids.

V usage is TRBV7-9 and J usage is TRBJ1-2, with a possible D match to TRBD1 (6 bases). V lost 1 base, J lost 8 bases, and 26 bases lay in between. The CDR3 is 18 amino acids. Looked up from germline, CDR1 is SEHNR and CDR2 is FQNEAQ (reference sequence). CDR3 in amino acids: CASSLERKTWTDLSGYTF. DNA for the CDR3: TGTGCCAGCAGCTTAGAACGAAAGACGTGGACAGACTTATCCGGCTACACCTTC.

The chain combines TRBV2 with TRBJ2-2; D might be TRBD2 (6 bases). The germline V gene encodes CDR1 SNHLY and CDR2 FYNNEI. The CDR3 is made up of 12 amino acids. The V end lost 6 bases, the J end lost 9 bases, and 11 bases lay between the germline ends. CDR3 sequence: CASRRERRELFF. CDR3 DNA: TGTGCCAGCAGACGGGAGCGGCGGGAGCTGTTTTTT.

This chain uses TRBV20-1 with TRBJ2-1, with 8 bases identical to TRBD2. V dropped 3 bases and J dropped 10; count of bases not matched to a gene: 2. Germline V gene sequence: CDR1 DFQATT, CDR2 SNEGSKA (reference sequence). The length of the CDR3 is 11 residues. The CDR3 region has the DNA TGCAGTGCTAGTTTAGCGGGAGAGCAGTTCTTC. Translated: CSASLAGEQFF.